This paragraph covers one TCR beta chain sequence. The sample comes from a study of blood T cell repertoires in COVID-19. TCRdb keeps only in-frame clones here, not all; method: immunoSEQ multiplex PCR. The data hold over 150,000 clones, with around 85% observed a single time. Per germline, CDR1 SGHVS and CDR2 FNYEAQ. Trimming took 3 bases from V and 7 from J; bases not matched to a gene: 8. The CDR3 runs to 16 residues. Sequencing was done on a sample of peripheral blood. The chain is built from TRBV7-6 and TRBJ1-4, with 10 bases matching TRBD1. The sequence was obtained from a man in his fifties with active or convalescent COVID-19. CDR3 sequence reads: CASSLGTGVGGEKLFF. In DNA form, the CDR3 reads TGTGCCAGCAGCTTGGGGACAGGGGTAGGGGGTGAAAAACTGTTTTTT.